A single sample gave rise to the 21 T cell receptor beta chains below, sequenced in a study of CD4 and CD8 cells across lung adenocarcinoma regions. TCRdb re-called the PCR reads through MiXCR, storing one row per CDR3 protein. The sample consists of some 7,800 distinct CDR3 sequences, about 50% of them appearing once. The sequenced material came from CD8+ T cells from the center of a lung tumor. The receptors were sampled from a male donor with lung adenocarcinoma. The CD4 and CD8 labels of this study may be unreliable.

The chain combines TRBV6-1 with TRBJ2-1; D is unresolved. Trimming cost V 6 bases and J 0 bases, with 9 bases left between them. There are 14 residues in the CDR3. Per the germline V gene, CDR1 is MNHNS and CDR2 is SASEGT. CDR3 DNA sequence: TGTGCCAGCAGAAGACAAGTCTCCTACAATGAGCAGTTCTTC. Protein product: CASRRQVSYNEQFF.

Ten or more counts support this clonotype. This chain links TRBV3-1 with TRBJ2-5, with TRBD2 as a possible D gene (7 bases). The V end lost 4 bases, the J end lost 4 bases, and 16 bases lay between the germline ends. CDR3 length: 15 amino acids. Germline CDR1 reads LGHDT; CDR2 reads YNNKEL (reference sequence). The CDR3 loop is CASSLRGASAETQYF. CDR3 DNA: TGTGCCAGCAGCCTCCGGGGGGCCAGCGCAGAGACCCAGTACTTC.

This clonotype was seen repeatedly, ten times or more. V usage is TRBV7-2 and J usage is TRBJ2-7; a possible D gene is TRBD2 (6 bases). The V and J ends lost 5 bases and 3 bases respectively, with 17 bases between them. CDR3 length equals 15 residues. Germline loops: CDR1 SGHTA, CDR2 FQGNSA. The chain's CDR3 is CASSQSGGTYYEQYF. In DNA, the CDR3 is TGTGCCAGCAGCCAATCCGGCGGGACCTACTACGAGCAGTACTTC.

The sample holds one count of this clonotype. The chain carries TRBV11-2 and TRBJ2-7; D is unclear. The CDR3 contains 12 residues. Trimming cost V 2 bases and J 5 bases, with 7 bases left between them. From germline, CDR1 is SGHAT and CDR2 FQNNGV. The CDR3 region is CASSLTADEQYF. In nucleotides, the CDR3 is TGTGCCAGCAGCTTAACGGCAGACGAGCAGTACTTC.

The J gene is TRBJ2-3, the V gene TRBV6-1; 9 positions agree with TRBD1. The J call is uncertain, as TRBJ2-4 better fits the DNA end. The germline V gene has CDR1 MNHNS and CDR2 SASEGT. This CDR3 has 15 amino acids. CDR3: CASSDGQGSTDIQYF. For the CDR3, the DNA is TGTGCCAGCAGCGATGGACAGGGGAGCACAGATATTCAGTACTTC.

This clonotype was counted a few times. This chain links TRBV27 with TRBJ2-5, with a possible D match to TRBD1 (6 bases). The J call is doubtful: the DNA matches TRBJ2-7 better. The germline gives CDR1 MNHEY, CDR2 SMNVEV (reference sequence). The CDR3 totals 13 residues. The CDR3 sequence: CASSNRVSHEQYF. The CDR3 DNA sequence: TGTGCCAGCAGTAACAGGGTTTCCCACGAGCAGTACTTC.

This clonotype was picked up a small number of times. Here the CDR3 DNA reads TGTGCCAGCAGTCGTGCCCCGGGACCCACAGCCAATGAGCAGTTCTTC. It encodes CASSRAPGPTANEQFF. V gene TRBV6-1 combines with J gene TRBJ2-1; either TRBD1 or TRBD2 may supply D (5 bases each). Trimming took 5 bases from V and 6 from J, leaving 20 bases between them. CDR3 length: 16 residues. From germline, CDR1 is MNHNS and CDR2 SASEGT.

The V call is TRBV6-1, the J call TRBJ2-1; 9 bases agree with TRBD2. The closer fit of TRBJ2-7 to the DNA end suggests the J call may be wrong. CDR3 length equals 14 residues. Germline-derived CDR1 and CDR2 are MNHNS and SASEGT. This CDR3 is CASRDRLAAYEQYV. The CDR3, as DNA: TGTGCCAGCCGCGACAGACTAGCGGCGTACGAGCAGTACGTC.

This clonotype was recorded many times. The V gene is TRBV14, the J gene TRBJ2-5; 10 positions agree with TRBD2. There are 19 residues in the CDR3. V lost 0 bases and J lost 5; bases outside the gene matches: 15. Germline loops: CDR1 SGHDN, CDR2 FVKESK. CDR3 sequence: CASSQDYPSSGGAGETQYF. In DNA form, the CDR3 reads TGTGCCAGCAGCCAAGATTACCCTTCCAGCGGGGGGGCCGGGGAGACCCAGTACTTC.

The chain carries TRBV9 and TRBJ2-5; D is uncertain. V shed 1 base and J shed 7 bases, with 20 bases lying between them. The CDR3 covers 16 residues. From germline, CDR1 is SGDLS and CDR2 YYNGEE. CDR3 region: CASSVQEGRYSGTQYF. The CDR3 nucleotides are TGTGCCAGCAGCGTACAGGAAGGCCGCTATTCGGGGACCCAGTACTTC.

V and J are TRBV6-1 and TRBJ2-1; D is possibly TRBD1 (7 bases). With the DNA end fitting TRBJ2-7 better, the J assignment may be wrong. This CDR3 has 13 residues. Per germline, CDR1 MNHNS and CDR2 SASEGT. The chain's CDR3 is CASSSEGAWEQYF. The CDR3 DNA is TGTGCCAGCAGCTCGGAGGGGGCTTGGGAGCAGTACTTC.

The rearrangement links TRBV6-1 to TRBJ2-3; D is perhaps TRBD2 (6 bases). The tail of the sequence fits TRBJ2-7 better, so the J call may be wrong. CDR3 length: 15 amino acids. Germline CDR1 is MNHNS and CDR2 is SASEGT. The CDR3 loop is CARGDGGSGTDTQYF. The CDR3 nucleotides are TGTGCCAGGGGTGACGGGGGAAGTGGCACAGATACGCAGTACTTC.

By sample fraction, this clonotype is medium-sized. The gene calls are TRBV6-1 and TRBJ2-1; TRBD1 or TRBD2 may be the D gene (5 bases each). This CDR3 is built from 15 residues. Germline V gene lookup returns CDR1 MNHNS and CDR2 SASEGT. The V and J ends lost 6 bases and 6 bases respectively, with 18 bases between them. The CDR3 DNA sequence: TGTGCCAGCAGGGGACGGGGTGGAAGGGTCAATGAGCAGTTCTTC. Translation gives CASRGRGGRVNEQFF.

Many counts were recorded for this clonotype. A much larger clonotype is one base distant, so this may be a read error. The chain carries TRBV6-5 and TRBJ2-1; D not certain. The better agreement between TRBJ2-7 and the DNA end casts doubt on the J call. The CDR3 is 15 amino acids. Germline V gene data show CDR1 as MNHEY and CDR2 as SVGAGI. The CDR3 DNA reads TGTGCCAGCAGTTACAGCCCCCACGGAGACAATGAGCAGTACTTC. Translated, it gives CASSYSPHGDNEQYF.

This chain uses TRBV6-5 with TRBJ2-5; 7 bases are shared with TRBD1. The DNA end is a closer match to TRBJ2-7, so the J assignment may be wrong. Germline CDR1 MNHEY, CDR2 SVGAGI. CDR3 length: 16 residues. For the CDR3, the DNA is TGTGCCAGCAGTTTCAACCGGGACAGACTTTTCTACGAGCAGTACTTC. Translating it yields CASSFNRDRLFYEQYF.

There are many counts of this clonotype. CDR3 in amino acids: CASSWGSNYEQYF. CDR3 DNA: TGTGCCAGCAGCTGGGGCAGTAACTACGAGCAGTACTTC. This rearrangement joins TRBV11-2 to TRBJ2-7; D is perhaps TRBD1 (5 bases). The length of the CDR3 is 13 residues. Trimming stripped 4 bases from V and 3 bases from J, with 10 bases between. Germline lookup yields CDR1 SGHAT and CDR2 FQNNGV.

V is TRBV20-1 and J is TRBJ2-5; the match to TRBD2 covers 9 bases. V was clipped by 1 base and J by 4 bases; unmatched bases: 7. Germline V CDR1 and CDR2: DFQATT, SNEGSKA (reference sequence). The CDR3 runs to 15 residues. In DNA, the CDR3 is TGCAGTGCTAGAGGGAGTAGCGGGGGAAGAGAGACCCAGTACTTC. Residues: CSARGSSGGRETQYF.

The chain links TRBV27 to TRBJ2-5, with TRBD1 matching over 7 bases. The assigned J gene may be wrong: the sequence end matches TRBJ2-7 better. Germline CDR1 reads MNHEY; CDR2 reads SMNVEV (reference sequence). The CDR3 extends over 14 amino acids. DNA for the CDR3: TGTGCCAGCAGACCCGCCGGGACAGCATACGAGCAGTACTTC. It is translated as CASRPAGTAYEQYF.

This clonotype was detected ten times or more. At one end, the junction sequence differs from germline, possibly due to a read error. The CDR3 region is CASSDSSWVGYGYTF. DNA of the CDR3: TGTGCCAGCAGTGACTCTTCGTGGGTTGGCTATGGCTACACCTTC. V is TRBV6-6 and J is TRBJ1-2; D unclear. Germline CDR1 is MNHNY and CDR2 is SVGAGI (reference sequence). The CDR3 runs to 15 residues.

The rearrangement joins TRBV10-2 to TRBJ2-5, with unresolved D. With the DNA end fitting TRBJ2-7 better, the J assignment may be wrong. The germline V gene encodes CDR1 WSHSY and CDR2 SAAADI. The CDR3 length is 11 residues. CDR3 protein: CASSPEGEQYF. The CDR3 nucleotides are TGCGCCAGCAGTCCCGAAGGCGAGCAGTACTTC.

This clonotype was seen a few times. The CDR3 DNA follows: TGTGCCTGGGGAGCACTCGGAGGGACCCAGTACTTC. It codes for CAWGALGGTQYF. This chain uses TRBV30 with TRBJ2-5; a weak D match, TRBD2 (5 bases). This CDR3 region has 12 residues. Germline-derived CDR1 and CDR2 are GTSNPN and SVGIG (reference sequence). Trimming left V 5 bases short and J 7 bases short, with 14 bases between.